This TCR beta chain comes out of a study of graft-versus-host responses after intestinal transplantation. Across the whole study: Each recipient received a multivisceral, liver-intestinal, or isolated intestinal graft. Anti-thymocyte globulin served as induction for all recipients, who then took tacrolimus and steroids for approximately three years. Study findings and constraints: After transplant, early declines in HvG clones were associated with peak levels of circulating GvH clones. Recipient marrow harbored GvH clones, some of which surfaced first in ileum or blood.

This CDR3 is built from 16 residues. Generated by immunoSEQ multiplex PCR, the TCRdb table keeps only in-frame clones and is missing some. The sample shows 40,000 to 55,000 clones, 70% to 90% of them seen only once. This clone was recorded only once. Its target is unknown. This rearrangement joins TRBV12-2 to TRBJ1-3; the table's TRBD1 call for D was not verified on the DNA. TRBV12-2 represents a pseudogene. This clonotype was sampled from a human donor who was the organ donor for an intestinal transplant. The source was unstimulated CD4+ T cells sorted from spleen or lymph node cells, collected before transplant. Here the CDR3 reads CASRLPDRLSGNTIYF. The CDR3 DNA follows: TGTGCAAGTCGCTTACCCGACAGGCTCTCTGGAAACACCATATATTTT.